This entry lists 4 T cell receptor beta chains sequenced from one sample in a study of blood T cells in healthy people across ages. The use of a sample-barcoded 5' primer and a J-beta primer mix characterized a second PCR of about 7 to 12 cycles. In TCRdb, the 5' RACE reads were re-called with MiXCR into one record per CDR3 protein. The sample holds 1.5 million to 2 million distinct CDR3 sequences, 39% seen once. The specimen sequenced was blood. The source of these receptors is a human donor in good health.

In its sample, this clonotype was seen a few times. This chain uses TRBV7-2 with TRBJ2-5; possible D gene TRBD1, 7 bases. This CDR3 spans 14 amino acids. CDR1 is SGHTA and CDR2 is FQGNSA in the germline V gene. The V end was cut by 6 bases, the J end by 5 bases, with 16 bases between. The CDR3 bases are TGTGCCAGCAGAATCGCGGGGACAGTCGAGACCCAGTACTTC. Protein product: CASRIAGTVETQYF. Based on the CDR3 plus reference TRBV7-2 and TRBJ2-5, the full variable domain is GAGVSQSPSNKVTEKGKDVELRCDPISGHTALYWYRQSLGQGLEFLIYFQGNSAPDKSGLPSDRFSAERTGGSVSTLTIQRTQQEDSAVYLCASRIAGTVETQYFGPGTRLLVL.

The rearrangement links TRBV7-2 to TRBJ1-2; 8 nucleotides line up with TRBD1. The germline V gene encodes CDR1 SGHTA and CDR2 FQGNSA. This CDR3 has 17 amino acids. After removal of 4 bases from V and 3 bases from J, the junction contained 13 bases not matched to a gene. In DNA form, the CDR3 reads TGTGCCAGCAGCTCAATGTGGGGACAGGTCCGCGACTATGGCTACACCTTC. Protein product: CASSSMWGQVRDYGYTF.

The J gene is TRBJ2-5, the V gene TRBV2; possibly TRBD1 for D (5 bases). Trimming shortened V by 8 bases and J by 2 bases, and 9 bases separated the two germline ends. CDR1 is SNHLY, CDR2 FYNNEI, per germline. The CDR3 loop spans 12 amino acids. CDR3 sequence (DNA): TGTGCCAGCTGGGCAGGGCAAGAGACCCAGTACTTC. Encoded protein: CASWAGQETQYF.

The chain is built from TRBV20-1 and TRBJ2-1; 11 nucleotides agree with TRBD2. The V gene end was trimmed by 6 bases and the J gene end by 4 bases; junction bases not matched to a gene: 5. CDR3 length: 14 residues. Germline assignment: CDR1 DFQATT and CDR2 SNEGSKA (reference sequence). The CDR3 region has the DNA TGCAGTGCGGCGCTAGCGGGGGGTTACAATGAGCAGTTCTTC. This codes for CSAALAGGYNEQFF.